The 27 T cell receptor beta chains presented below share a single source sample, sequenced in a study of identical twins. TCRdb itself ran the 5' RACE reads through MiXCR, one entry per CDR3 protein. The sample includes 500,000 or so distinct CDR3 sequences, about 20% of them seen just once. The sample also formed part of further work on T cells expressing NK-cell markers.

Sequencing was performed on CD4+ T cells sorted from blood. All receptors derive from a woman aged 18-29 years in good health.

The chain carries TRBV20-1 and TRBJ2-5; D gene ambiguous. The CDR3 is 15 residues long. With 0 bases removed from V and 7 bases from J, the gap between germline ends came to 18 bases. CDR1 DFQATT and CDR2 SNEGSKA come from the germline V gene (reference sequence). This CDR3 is CSARDPYRASGTQYF. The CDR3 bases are TGCAGTGCTAGAGATCCCTACCGGGCCAGTGGGACCCAGTACTTC.

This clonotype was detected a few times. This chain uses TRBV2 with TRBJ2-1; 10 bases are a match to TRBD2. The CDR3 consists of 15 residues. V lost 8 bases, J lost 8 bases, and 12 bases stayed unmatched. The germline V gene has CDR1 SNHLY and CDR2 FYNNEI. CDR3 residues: CASGGGASGGYEQFF. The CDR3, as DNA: TGTGCCAGCGGGGGGGGTGCTAGCGGGGGCTATGAGCAGTTCTTC.

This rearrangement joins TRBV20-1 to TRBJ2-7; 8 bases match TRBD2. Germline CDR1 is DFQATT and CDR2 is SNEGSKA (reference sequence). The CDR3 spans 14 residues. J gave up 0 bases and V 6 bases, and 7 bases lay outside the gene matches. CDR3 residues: CSAGRAGGSYEQYF. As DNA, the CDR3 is TGCAGTGCCGGGAGGGCGGGGGGCTCCTACGAGCAGTACTTC.

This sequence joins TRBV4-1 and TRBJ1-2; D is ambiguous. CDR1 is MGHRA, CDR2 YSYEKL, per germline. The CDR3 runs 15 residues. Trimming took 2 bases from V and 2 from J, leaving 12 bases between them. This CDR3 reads CASSQQTRLNYGYTF. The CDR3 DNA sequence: TGCGCCAGCAGCCAACAAACCCGGTTAAACTATGGCTACACCTTC.

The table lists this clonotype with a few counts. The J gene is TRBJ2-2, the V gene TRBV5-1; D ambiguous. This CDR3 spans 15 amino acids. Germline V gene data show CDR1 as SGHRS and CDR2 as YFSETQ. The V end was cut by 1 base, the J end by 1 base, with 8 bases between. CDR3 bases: TGCGCCAGCAGCTTGTCGGTCCAGAACACCGGGGAGCTGTTTTTT. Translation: CASSLSVQNTGELFF.

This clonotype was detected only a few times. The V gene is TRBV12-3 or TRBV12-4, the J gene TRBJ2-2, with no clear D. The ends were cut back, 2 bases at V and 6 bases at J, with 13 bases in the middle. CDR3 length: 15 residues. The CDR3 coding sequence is TGTGCCAGCAGTTTAATGTTTCGAACCGCCGGGGAGCTGTTTTTT. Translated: CASSLMFRTAGELFF.

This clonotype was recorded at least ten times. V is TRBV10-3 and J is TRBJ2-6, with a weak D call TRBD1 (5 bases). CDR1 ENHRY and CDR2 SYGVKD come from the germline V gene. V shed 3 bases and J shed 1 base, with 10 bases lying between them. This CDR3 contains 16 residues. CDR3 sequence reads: CAISDGRASGANVLTF. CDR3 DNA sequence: TGTGCCATCAGTGACGGCAGGGCTTCTGGGGCCAACGTCCTGACTTTC.

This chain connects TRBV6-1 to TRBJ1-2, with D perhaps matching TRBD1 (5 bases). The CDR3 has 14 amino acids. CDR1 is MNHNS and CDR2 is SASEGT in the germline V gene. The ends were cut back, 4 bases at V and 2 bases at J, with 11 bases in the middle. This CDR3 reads CASSASGTNYGYTF. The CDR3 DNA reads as TGTGCCAGCAGTGCCTCCGGGACGAACTATGGCTACACCTTC.

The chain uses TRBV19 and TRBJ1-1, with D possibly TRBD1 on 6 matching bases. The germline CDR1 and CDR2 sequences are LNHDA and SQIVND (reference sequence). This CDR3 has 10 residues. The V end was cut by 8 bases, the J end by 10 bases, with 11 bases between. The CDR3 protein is CASSQGSAFF. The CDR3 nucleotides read TGTGCCAGTTCACAGGGTTCAGCTTTCTTT.

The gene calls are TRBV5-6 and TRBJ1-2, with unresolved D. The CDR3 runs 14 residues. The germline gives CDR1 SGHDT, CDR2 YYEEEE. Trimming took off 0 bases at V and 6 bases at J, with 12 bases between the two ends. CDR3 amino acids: CASSLVVSAHGYTF. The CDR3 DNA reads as TGTGCCAGCAGCTTGGTAGTGTCAGCCCATGGCTACACCTTC.

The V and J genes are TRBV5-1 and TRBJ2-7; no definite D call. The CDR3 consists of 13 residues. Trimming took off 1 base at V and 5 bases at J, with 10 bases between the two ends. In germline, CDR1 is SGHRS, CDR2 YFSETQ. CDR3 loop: CASSLRWDNEQYF. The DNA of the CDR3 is TGCGCCAGCAGCTTGCGGTGGGATAACGAGCAGTACTTC.

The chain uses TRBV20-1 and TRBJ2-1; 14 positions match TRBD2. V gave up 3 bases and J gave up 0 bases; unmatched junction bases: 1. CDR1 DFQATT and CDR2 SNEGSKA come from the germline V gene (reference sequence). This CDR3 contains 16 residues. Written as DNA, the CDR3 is TGCAGTGCTAGGACTAGCGGGGGGGTCTCCTACAATGAGCAGTTCTTC. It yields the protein CSARTSGGVSYNEQFF.

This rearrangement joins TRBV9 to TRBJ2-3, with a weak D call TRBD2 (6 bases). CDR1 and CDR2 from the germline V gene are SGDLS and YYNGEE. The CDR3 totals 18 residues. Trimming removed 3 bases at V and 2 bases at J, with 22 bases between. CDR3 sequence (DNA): TGTGCCAGCAGCGCTCCTCTAAAACCCGGGGGAGACACAGATACGCAGTATTTT. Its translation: CASSAPLKPGGDTDTQYF.

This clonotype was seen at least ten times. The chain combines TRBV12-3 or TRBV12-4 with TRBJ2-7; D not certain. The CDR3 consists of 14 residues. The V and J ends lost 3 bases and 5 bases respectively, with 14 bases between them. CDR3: CASSFDLTRNEQYF. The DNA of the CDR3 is TGTGCCAGCAGTTTTGATCTCACTCGGAACGAGCAGTACTTC.

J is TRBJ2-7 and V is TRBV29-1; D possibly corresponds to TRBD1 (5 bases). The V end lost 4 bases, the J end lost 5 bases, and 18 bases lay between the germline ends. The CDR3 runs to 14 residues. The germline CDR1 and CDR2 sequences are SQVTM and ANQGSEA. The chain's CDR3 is CSVGKGLWGNEQYF. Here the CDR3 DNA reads TGCAGCGTTGGAAAGGGGTTGTGGGGTAACGAGCAGTACTTC.

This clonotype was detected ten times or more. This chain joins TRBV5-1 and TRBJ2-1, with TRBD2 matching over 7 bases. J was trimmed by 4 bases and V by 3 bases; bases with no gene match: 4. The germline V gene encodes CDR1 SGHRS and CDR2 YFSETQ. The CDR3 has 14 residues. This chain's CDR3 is CASSWGLLYNEQFF. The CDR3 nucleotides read TGCGCCAGCAGCTGGGGACTACTTTACAATGAGCAGTTCTTC.

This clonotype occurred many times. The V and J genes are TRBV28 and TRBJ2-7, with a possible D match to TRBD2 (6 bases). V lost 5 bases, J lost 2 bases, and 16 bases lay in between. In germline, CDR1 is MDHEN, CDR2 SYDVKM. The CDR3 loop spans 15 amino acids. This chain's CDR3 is CASSLTGDATYEQYF. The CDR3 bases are TGTGCCAGCAGTCTTACGGGAGACGCAACCTACGAGCAGTACTTC.

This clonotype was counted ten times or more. DNA for the CDR3: TGTGCCAGCAGTTCGGGGCGGGGGTTCACAGATACGCAGTATTTT. Its translation is CASSSGRGFTDTQYF. The chain couples TRBV27 to TRBJ2-3; 7 bases agree with TRBD2. CDR1 and CDR2 from the germline V gene are MNHEY and SMNVEV (reference sequence). V shed 4 bases and J 2 bases; nucleotides not matched to a gene: 6. This CDR3 is 15 amino acids long.

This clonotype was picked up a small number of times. The CDR3: CASRILPQETQYF. For the CDR3, the DNA is TGTGCCAGCAGGATACTCCCACAAGAGACCCAGTACTTC. The chain has TRBV12-3 or TRBV12-4 and TRBJ2-5; no definite D call. The V end lost 6 bases, the J end lost 2 bases, and 10 bases lay between the germline ends. CDR3 length: 13 amino acids.

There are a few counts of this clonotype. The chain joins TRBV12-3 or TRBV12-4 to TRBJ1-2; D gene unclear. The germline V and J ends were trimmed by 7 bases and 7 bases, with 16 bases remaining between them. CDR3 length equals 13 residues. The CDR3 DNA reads TGTGCCAGCAAGGCTACACCGGGAGTTGGCTACACCTTC. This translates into CASKATPGVGYTF.

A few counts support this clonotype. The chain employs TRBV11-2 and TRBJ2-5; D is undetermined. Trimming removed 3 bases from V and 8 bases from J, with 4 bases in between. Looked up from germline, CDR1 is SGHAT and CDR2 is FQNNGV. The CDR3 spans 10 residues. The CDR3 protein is CASSFVTQYF. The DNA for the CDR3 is TGTGCCAGCAGCTTCGTAACCCAGTACTTC.

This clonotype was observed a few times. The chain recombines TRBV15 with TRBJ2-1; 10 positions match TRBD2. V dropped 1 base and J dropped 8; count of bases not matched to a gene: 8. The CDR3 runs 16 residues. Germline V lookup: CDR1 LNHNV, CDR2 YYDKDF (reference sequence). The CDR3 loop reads CATSRGERGGPDEQFF. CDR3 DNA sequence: TGTGCCACCAGCAGAGGAGAGCGGGGGGGCCCGGATGAGCAGTTCTTC.

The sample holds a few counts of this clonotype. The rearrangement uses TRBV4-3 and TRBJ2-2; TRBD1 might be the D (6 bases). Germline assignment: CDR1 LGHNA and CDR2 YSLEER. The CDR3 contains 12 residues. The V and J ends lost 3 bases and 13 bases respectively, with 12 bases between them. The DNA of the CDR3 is TGCGCCAGCAGCCACCAGGGGAACGGGCTGTTTTTT. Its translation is CASSHQGNGLFF.

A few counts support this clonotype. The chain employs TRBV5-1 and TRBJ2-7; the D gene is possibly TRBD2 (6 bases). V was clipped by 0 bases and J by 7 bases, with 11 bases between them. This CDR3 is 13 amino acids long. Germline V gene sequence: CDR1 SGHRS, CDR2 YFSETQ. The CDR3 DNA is TGCGCCAGCAGCTTGGACGGGGGTGGAGAGCAGTACTTC. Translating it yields CASSLDGGGEQYF.

DNA of the CDR3: TGCAGTGCCCGGTCCGGACGTTTACAAGAGACCCAGTACTTC. It is translated as CSARSGRLQETQYF. V is TRBV29-1 and J is TRBJ2-5; D is unresolved. The CDR3 is 14 residues long. Germline loops: CDR1 SQVTM, CDR2 ANQGSEA.

The CDR3 here is CASPLGGRAGYEQYF. In nucleotides, the CDR3 is TGTGCCAGCCCCCTAGGGGGGAGGGCCGGTTACGAGCAGTACTTC. The chain links TRBV12-3 or TRBV12-4 to TRBJ2-7; the D gene is possibly TRBD2 (7 bases). The V and J ends lost 8 bases and 4 bases respectively, with 21 bases between them. The CDR3 is 15 amino acids.

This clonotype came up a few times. The CDR3: CASTLQGASEKLFF. The CDR3 DNA is TGTGCCAGCACCCTACAGGGGGCGAGTGAAAAACTGTTTTTT. The gene calls are TRBV12-3 or TRBV12-4 and TRBJ1-4, with TRBD1 identical over 9 bases. V trimming: 7 bases; J trimming: 7 bases; junction bases outside the gene matches: 7. CDR3 size: 14 residues.